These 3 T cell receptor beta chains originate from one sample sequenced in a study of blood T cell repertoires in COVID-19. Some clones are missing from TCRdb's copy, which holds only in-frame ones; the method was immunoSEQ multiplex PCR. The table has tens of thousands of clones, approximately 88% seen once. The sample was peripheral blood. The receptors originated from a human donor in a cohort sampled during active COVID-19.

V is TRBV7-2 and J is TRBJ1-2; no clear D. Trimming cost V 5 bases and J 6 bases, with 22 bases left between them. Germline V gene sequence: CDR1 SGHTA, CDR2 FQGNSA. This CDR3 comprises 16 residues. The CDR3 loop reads CASSPLGRGLGNGYTF. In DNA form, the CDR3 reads TGTGCCAGCAGCCCATTGGGGAGAGGGCTGGGGAATGGCTACACCTTC. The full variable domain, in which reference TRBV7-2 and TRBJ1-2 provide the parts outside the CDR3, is GAGVSQSPSNKVTEKGKDVELRCDPISGHTALYWYRQSLGQGLEFLIYFQGNSAPDKSGLPSDRFSAERTGGSVSTLTIQRTQQEDSAVYLCASSPLGRGLGNGYTFGSGTRLTVV.

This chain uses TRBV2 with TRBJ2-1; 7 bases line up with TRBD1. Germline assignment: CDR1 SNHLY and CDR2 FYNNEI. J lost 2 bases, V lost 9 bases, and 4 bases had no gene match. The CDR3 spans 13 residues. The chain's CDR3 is CASEGATYNEQFF. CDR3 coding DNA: TGTGCCAGTGAGGGGGCTACCTACAATGAGCAGTTCTTC.

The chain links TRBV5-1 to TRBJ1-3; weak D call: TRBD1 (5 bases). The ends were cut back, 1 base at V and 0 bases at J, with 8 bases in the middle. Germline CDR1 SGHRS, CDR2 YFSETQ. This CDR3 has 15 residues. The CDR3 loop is CASSLQGFSGNTIYF. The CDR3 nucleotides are TGCGCCAGCAGCTTGCAGGGTTTCTCTGGAAACACCATATATTTT.